This TCR beta chain derives from a study of blood T cells in healthy people across ages. Study observations and caveats: A conclusive naive versus antigen-experienced comparison was prevented by the unsorted PBMCs.

Every donor gave 9.5 to 10 milliliters of peripheral blood. Every sample gave at least 6 micrograms of total RNA when it was extracted. V lost 4 bases to trimming and J lost 4 bases; unmatched junction nucleotides: 8. CDR1 SGHRS and CDR2 YFSETQ come from the germline V gene. This CDR3 is 15 amino acids long. To note about this clonotype: Its target is not known.

Through a sample-barcoded 5' primer and a J-beta primer mix, a second PCR was run for roughly 7 to 11 cycles. Tags on each cDNA molecule came from a template-switch adaptor with 12 random nucleotides. TCRdb recomputed calls from the 5' RACE reads with MiXCR, one row per CDR3 protein. The table lists around 970,000 distinct CDR3 sequences, 51% of them singletons, with around 21% in the top ten. This receptor was identified in a woman aged 60 to 75 in good health. The chain carries TRBV5-1 and TRBJ2-7; 10 bases are shared with TRBD1. Sample: blood. The CDR3 loop reads CASSAWTGGSYEQYF. CDR3 sequence (DNA): TGCGCCAGCAGCGCCTGGACAGGGGGTAGTTACGAGCAGTACTTC.